The rows below give T cell receptor beta chains drawn from one sample of a study of a mutant IDH1 vaccine in newly diagnosed glioma. The data were produced by immunoSEQ multiplex PCR, yet TCRdb's version contains in-frame clones alone and is incomplete. The sample has about 36,000 clones, 80% to 90% seen once. No antigens are known for them. The sample consisted of PBMCs, taken from a glioma patient whose treatment included an IDH1 peptide vaccine. The receptors come from a man aged 50-59 years with glioma. Each CDR3 is given without its conserved first and last residue. Each record gives: V gene, CDR3 protein.

V: TRBV6-5
CDR3: ASSSVGNTEAF

V: TRBV20-1
CDR3: SAQGLYGYT

V: TRBV10-3
CDR3: AISEGTTNTGELF

V: TRBV2
CDR3: ASDQGAKNIQY

V: TRBV16
CDR3: ASSRGGERNSPLH

V: TRBV14
CDR3: ASSPGPLTYEQY

V: TRBV4-1
CDR3: ASSLGVGGETQY

V: TRBV14
CDR3: ASSQHLTLH

V: TRBV19
CDR3: ASSIPGDVNQPQH

V: TRBV7-2
CDR3: ASSYSGSYEQY

V: TRBV5-5
CDR3: ASSPRVKNTEAF

V: TRBV29-1
CDR3: SVSQGSLYNEQF

V: TRBV4-1
CDR3: ASSHPGNTEAF

V: TRBV7-2
CDR3: ASSRGGYEQY

V: TRBV4-3
CDR3: ASSRQGHIDTGELF

V: TRBV5-1
CDR3: ASSLGQQGSTEAF

V: TRBV6-6
CDR3: ASSPTGVYQQY

V: TRBV10-2
CDR3: ASSLADTQY

V: TRBV9
CDR3: ASSVAGGVFNEQF

V: TRBV6-4
CDR3: ASSQGGIGEKLF

V: TRBV10-3
CDR3: AIRDYLVPDTQY

V: TRBV7-9
CDR3: ASSFLGSRTDTQY

V: TRBV9
CDR3: ASSVLAGGRNEQF

V: TRBV5-1
CDR3: ASSSGGGGRASLYEQY

V: TRBV2
CDR3: ASSYRAGVVGELF

V: TRBV6-5
CDR3: ASSQGATGNTIY

V: TRBV7-2
CDR3: ASSARPGQGVNEQF

V: TRBV6-5
CDR3: ASSWEGPNTGELF

V: TRBV7-8
CDR3: ASSPSRTNEKLF

V: TRBV19
CDR3: ASSSGSVETQY

V: TRBV6-1
CDR3: ASSDGNGVGQPQH

V: TRBV19
CDR3: ASTDSSLTEAF

V: TRBV6-4
CDR3: ASSDGTGTDTQY

V: TRBV7-2
CDR3: ASSSSRGGGTQY

V: TRBV10-3
CDR3: AISGTGNTGELF

V: TRBV4-1
CDR3: ASSQQGAGDGYT